This T cell receptor (beta chain) came from a study of cytomegalovirus exposure and HLA in healthy donors. For the study at large: The approximately 690 first-cohort repertoires and the 120 or so validation repertoires shared the same platform, a later analysis reported.

Measured with immunoSEQ multiplex PCR; TCRdb has only the in-frame clones, and not every one. The repertoire holds around 65,000 clones, with more than 85% as singletons. The CDR3 is 14 amino acids. Germline V gives CDR1 MNHNY, CDR2 SVGAGI (reference sequence). J lost 1 base, V lost 5 bases, and 5 bases had no gene match. Concerning this clone: Antigen: not known.

Points from the study as a whole: The study put 150 to 200 TCR beta chains on its list as cytomegalovirus-associated.

This chain joins TRBV6-6 and TRBJ2-7, with TRBD1 matching 7 bases. The sequenced sample was PBMCs. The receptor was isolated from a man younger than 30 in good health and CMV-seropositive. For the CDR3, the DNA is TGTGCCAGCAGTGCACAGGGGATGTCCTACGAGCAGTACTTC. It codes for CASSAQGMSYEQYF.